There are a few counts of the clone carrying this TCR beta chain. The target antigen is unknown. The sequenced fragment ends 3 residues before the CDR3 boundary, so the rest is inferred from the germline J gene. These data come from a study of T cell clonality in common variable immunodeficiency. Whole-study findings and limits: Fewer deletions and N-nucleotide insertions were reportedly seen in common variable immunodeficiency TCR beta sequences.

Method: immunoSEQ multiplex PCR; TCRdb's copy keeps in-frame clones and lacks some. Altogether approximately 17,000 clones were found in the sample, and no singletons occur. Both groups were predominantly of Caucasian heritage. Donors gave about 5 to 8.5 ml heparinized peripheral whole blood. Trimming stripped 4 bases from V and 3 bases from J, with 17 bases between. The CDR3 length is 16 residues. From germline, CDR1 is MNHEY and CDR2 SVGEGT. Sequencing input: peripheral blood mononuclear cells. V gene TRBV6-2 or TRBV6-3 combines with J gene TRBJ2-3; maybe TRBD1 (6 bases). This sequence was found in a human donor with common variable immunodeficiency. This CDR3 reads CASSSKGHSLTDTQYF. The part of the CDR3 DNA that was read is TGTGCCAGCAGTTCTAAGGGACACTCACTAACAGATACG.